This TCR beta chain was captured by sequencing in a study of cytomegalovirus exposure and HLA in healthy donors. Findings and limits, study-wide: Data from an earlier analysis indicated that most TCR beta V segments were productive either about 87% or about 30% of the time. Roughly uniform depth of sequencing across donors was assumed in presence/absence analyses. Among the CMV-associated chains, a few were confirmed in vitro as specific for CMV antigens.

This clone has a handful of counts. The antigen remains unidentified. The PCR made use of 60 Vbeta and 13 Jbeta primers. Study processing details: Roughly 10 million shared chains were among around 80 million unique TCR beta chains counted in a later analysis. TCRdb's table, derived via immunoSEQ multiplex PCR, lists solely in-frame clones and lacks some. V, J and clone size are taken as reported in that table, and D and trimming were inferred from the DNA itself. This sample has approximately 190,000 clones, with approximately 84% found just once. V was pared by 1 base and J by 4 bases, with 5 bases between. The CDR3 runs 13 residues. The germline V gene has CDR1 MGHRA and CDR2 YSYEKL.

The chain uses TRBV4-1 and TRBJ2-1; D not resolved. The receptor's source is a woman aged 45-59 years in good health and CMV-seropositive. The sample taken for sequencing was PBMCs. The CDR3 coding sequence is TGCGCCAGCAGCCAAGTAGTTTACAATGAGCAGTTCTTC. This translates into CASSQVVYNEQFF.